These 6 T cell receptor beta chains were all obtained from the same sample, sequenced in a study of CD4+ T cells in melanoma. Profiled with immunoSEQ multiplex PCR; TCRdb holds only in-frame clones, not every one. The table records tens of thousands of clones, roughly three quarters of them present only once. Sample: tumor tissue. The source is a human donor with melanoma.

The chain combines TRBV7-9 with TRBJ2-7; no firm D call. Looked up from germline, CDR1 is SEHNR and CDR2 is FQNEAQ (reference sequence). CDR3 length: 12 amino acids. V was cut by 3 bases and J by 5 bases, with 8 bases left in between. The CDR3 reads CASSLLLHEQYF. CDR3 nucleotides: TGTGCCAGCAGCTTGCTTTTGCACGAGCAGTACTTC.

As for this clone: A far larger clone differs by one base, so this is likely a read error. J is TRBJ1-1 and V is TRBV7-6; D call uncertain. CDR3 size: 12 residues. CDR1 SGHVS and CDR2 FNYEAQ come from the germline V gene. The ends were cut back, 1 base at V and 4 bases at J, with 4 bases in the middle. The CDR3 sequence is CASSLGFTEAFF. CDR3 nucleotides: TGTGCCAGCAGCTTAGGTTTCACTGAAGCTTTCTTT.

V usage is TRBV2 and J usage is TRBJ2-5; a possible D gene is TRBD1 (5 bases). Trimming removed 0 bases from V and 7 bases from J, with 18 bases in between. Germline V lookup: CDR1 SNHLY, CDR2 FYNNEI. The CDR3 runs to 16 residues. CDR3 region: CASSEASVDRWGTQYF. The CDR3 DNA reads TGTGCCAGCAGTGAAGCCTCAGTCGACAGATGGGGGACCCAGTACTTC.

About this clone: This may come from a read error, since a much larger clone is one base off. The sample has other DNA sequences that encode this CDR3 too. This chain connects TRBV7-9 to TRBJ1-4; 12 bases align to TRBD1. V shed 6 bases and J 8 bases; nucleotides not matched to a gene: 4. Germline V gene data show CDR1 as SEHNR and CDR2 as FQNEAQ (reference sequence). The CDR3 has 14 residues. The CDR3 region is CASRGQGALEKLFF. In DNA form, the CDR3 reads TGTGCCAGCAGGGGACAGGGGGCATTAGAAAAACTGTTTTTT.

In its sample, this clone was seen a few times. V gene TRBV19 combines with J gene TRBJ2-2; D ambiguous. The CDR3 contains 12 residues. Germline V lookup: CDR1 LNHDA, CDR2 SQIVND (reference sequence). V gave up 2 bases and J gave up 6 bases, with 4 bases separating them. CDR3: CASSIPAGELFF. CDR3 nucleotide sequence: TGTGCCAGTAGTATACCGGCCGGGGAGCTGTTTTTT. Together with reference TRBV19 and TRBJ2-2, the CDR3 gives the full variable domain: DGGITQSPKYLFRKEGQNVTLSCEQNLNHDAMYWYRQDPGQGLRLIYYSQIVNDFQKGDIAEGYSVSREKKESFPLTVTSAQKNPTAFYLCASSIPAGELFFGEGSRLTVL.

This rearrangement joins TRBV5-1 to TRBJ2-3; 10 bases match TRBD2. Looked up from germline, CDR1 is SGHRS and CDR2 is YFSETQ. The ends lost 2 bases at V and 9 bases at J; junction bases unmatched: 12. The CDR3 runs 16 residues. The chain's CDR3 is CASSLTSGARSVTQYF. CDR3 bases: TGCGCCAGCAGCTTAACTAGCGGGGCCCGTTCCGTGACGCAGTATTTT.